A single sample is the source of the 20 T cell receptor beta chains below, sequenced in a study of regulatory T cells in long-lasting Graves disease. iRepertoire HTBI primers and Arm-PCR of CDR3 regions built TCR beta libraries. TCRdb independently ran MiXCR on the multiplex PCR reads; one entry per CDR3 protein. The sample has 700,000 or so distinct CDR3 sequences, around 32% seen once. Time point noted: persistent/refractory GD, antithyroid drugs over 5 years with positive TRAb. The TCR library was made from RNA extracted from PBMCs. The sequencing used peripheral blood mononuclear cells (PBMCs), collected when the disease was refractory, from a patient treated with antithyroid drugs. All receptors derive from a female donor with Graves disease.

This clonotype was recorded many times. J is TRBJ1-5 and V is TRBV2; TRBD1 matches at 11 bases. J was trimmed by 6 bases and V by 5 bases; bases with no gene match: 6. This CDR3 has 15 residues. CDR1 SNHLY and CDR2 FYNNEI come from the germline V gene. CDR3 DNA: TGTGCCAGCAGTTCGGACAGGGGGCGAGGTCAGCCCCAGCATTTT. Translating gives CASSSDRGRGQPQHF.

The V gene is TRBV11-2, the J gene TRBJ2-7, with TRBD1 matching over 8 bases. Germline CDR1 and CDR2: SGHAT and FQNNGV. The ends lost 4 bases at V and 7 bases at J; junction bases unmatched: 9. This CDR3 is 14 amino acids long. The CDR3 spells CASSSAGGSWEQYF. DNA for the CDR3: TGTGCCAGCAGCTCCGCAGGGGGCTCGTGGGAGCAGTACTTC.

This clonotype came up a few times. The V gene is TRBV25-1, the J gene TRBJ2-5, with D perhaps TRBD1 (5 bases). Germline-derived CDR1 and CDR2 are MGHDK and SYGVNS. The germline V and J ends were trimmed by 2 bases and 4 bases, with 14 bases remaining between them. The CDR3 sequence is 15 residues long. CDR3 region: CASSETPTGSETQYF. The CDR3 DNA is TGTGCCAGCAGTGAAACCCCTACAGGTTCAGAGACCCAGTACTTC.

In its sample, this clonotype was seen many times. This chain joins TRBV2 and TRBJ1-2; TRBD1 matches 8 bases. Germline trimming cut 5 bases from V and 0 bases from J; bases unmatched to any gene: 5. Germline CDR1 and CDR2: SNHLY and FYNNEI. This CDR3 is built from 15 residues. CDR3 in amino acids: CASSNGQGANYGYTF. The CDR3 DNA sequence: TGTGCCAGCAGTAACGGACAGGGAGCTAACTATGGCTACACCTTC.

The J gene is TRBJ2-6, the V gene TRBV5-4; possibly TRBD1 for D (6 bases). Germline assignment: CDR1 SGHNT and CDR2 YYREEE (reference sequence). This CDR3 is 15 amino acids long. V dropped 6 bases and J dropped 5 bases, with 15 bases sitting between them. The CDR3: CASITTGTRANVLTF. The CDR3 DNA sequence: TGTGCCAGCATCACTACAGGGACCAGGGCCAACGTCCTGACTTTC.

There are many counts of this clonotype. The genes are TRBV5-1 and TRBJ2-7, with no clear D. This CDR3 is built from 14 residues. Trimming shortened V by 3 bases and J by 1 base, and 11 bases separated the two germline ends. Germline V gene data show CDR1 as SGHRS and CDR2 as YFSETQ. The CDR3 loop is CASSSADPSYEQYF. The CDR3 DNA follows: TGCGCCAGCAGCTCCGCCGACCCGTCCTACGAGCAGTACTTC.

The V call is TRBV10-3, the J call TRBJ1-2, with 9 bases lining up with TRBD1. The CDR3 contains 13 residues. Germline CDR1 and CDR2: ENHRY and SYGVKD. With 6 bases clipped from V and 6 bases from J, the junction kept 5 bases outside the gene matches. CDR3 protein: CAISPGQGDGYTF. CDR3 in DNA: TGTGCCATCAGCCCGGGACAGGGAGATGGCTACACCTTC.

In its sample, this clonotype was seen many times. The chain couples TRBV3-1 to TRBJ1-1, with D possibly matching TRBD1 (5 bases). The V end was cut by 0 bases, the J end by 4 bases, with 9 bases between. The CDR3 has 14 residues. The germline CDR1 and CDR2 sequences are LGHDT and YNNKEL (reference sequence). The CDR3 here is CASSQDRRGTEAFF. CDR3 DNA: TGTGCCAGCAGCCAAGATAGGAGGGGCACTGAAGCTTTCTTT.

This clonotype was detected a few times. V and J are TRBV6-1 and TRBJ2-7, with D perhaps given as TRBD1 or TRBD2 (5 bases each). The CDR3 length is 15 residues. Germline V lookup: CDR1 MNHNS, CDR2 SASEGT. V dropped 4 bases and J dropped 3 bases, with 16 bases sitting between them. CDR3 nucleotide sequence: TGTGCCAGCAGTGCCGGGACGGGTTCTATCTACGAGCAGTACTTC. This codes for CASSAGTGSIYEQYF.

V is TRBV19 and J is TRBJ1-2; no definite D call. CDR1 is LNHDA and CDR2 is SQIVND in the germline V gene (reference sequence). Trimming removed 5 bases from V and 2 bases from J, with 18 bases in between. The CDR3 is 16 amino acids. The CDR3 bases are TGTGCCAGTAGTCCTTTGAGAGAGCGAGCGAACTATGGCTACACCTTC. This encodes CASSPLRERANYGYTF.

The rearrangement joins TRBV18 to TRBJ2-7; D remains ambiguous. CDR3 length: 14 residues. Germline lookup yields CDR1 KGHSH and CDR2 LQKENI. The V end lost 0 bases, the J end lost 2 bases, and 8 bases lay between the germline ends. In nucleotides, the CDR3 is TGTGCCAGCTCACCACCTGGAAGGCCCTACGAGCAGTACTTC. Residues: CASSPPGRPYEQYF. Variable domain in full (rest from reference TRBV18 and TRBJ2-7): NAGVMQNPRHLVRRRGQEARLRCSPMKGHSHVYWYRQLPEEGLKFMVYLQKENIIDESGMPKERFSAEFPKEGPSILRIQQVVRGDSAAYFCASSPPGRPYEQYFGPGTRLTVT.

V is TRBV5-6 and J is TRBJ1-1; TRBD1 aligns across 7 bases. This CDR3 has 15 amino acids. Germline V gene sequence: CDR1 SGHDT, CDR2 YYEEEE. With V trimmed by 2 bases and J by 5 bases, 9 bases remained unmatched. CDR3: CASSFTTGVGTEAFF. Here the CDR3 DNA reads TGTGCCAGCAGCTTTACCACAGGGGTGGGGACTGAAGCTTTCTTT.

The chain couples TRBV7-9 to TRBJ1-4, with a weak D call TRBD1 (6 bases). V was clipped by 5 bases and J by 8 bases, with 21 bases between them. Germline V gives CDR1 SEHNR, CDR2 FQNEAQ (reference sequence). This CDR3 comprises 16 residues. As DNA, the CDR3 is TGTGCCAGCAGCCTCCCCGATGGGGGCGGGGGGGAAAAACTGTTTTTT. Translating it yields CASSLPDGGGGEKLFF. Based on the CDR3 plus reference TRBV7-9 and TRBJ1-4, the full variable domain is DTGVSQNPRHKITKRGQNVTFRCDPISEHNRLYWYRQTLGQGPEFLTYFQNEAQLEKSRLLSDRFSAERPKGSFSTLEIQRTEQGDSAMYLCASSLPDGGGGEKLFFGSGTQLSVL.

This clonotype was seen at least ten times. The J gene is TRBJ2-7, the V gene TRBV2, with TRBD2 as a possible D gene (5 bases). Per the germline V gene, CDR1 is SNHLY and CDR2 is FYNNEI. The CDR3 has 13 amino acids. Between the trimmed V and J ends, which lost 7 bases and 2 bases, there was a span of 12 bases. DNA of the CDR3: TGTGCCAGCACCGGTCCGGGAACCTACGAGCAGTACTTC. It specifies CASTGPGTYEQYF.

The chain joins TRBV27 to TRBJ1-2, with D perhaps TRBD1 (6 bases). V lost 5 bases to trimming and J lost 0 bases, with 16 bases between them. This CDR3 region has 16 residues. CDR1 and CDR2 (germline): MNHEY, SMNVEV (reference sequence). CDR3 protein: CASSPDRRGANYGYTF. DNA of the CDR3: TGTGCCAGCAGTCCAGACAGGAGAGGAGCTAACTATGGCTACACCTTC.

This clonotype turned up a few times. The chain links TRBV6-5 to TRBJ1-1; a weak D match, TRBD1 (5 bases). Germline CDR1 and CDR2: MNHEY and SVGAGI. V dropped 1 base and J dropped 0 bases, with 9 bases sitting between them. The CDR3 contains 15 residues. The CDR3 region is CASSYLGELNTEAFF. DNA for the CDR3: TGTGCCAGCAGTTACTTGGGGGAACTGAACACTGAAGCTTTCTTT.

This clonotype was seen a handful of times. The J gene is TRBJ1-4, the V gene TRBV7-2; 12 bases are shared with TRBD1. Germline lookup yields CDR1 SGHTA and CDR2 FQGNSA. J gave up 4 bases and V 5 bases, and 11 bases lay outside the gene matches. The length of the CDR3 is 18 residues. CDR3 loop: CASSLRDRGLQINEKLFF. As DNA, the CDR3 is TGTGCCAGCAGCCTTAGGGACAGGGGGCTTCAGATTAATGAAAAACTGTTTTTT.

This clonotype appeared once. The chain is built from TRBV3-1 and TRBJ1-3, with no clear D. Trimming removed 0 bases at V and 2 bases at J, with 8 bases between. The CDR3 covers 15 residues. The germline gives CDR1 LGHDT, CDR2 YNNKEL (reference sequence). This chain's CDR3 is CASSQDARTGNTIYF. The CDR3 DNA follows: TGTGCCAGCAGCCAAGATGCGCGAACTGGAAACACCATATATTTT. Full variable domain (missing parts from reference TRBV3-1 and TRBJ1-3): DTAVSQTPKYLVTQMGNDKSIKCEQNLGHDTMYWYKQDSKKFLKIMFSYNNKELIINETVPNRFSPKSPDKAHLNLHINSLELGDSAVYFCASSQDARTGNTIYFGEGSWLTVV.

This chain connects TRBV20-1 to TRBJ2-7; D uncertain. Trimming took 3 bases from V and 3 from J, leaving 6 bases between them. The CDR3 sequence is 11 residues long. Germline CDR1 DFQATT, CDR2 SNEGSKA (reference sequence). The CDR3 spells CSASKGYEQYF. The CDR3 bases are TGCAGTGCTAGTAAGGGCTACGAGCAGTACTTC.

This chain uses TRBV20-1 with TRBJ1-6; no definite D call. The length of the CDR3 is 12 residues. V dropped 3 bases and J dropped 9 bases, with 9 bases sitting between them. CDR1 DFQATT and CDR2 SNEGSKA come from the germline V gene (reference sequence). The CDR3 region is CSARAPGSPLHF. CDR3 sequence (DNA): TGCAGTGCTAGGGCCCCGGGTTCACCCCTCCACTTT.